The 20 T cell receptor beta chains presented below share a single source sample, sequenced in a study of blood T cell repertoires in COVID-19. Some clones are missing from TCRdb's copy, which holds only in-frame ones; the method was immunoSEQ multiplex PCR. The sample has under 300,000 clones, approximately 89% seen once. Material: PBMCs or T cells enriched from blood (not recorded which). The receptors come from a woman aged 60-75 years who had recovered from COVID-19.

This chain uses TRBV5-8 with TRBJ1-4; no clear D. The CDR3 loop spans 15 amino acids. V was shortened by 4 bases and J by 6 bases, with 16 bases between the two germline ends. Germline V lookup: CDR1 SGHTS, CDR2 YDEGEE. DNA for the CDR3: TGTGCCAGCAGCCCTCGCGGCGAGTCGTATGAAAAACTGTTTTTT. Amino acids: CASSPRGESYEKLFF.

The V gene is TRBV5-1, the J gene TRBJ2-1, with TRBD1 identical over 7 bases. Losses at the gene ends were 2 bases for V and 6 bases for J; bases not matched to a gene: 5. This CDR3 contains 14 residues. Germline V gene sequence: CDR1 SGHRS, CDR2 YFSETQ. CDR3 loop: CASSFGQVGNEQFF. CDR3 coding DNA: TGCGCCAGCAGCTTCGGACAGGTCGGCAATGAGCAGTTCTTC.

The chain is built from TRBV6-5 and TRBJ2-5, with 7 bases that match TRBD1. CDR1 MNHEY and CDR2 SVGAGI come from the germline V gene. The J segment lost 5 bases and the V segment lost 6 bases, leaving 9 bases of the junction unmatched. The CDR3 spans 14 residues. The CDR3 is CASSPQGVQETQYF. Written as DNA, the CDR3 is TGTGCCAGCAGCCCCCAGGGGGTCCAGGAGACCCAGTACTTC.

V is TRBV19 and J is TRBJ1-6, with 10 positions matching TRBD1. J gave up 9 bases and V 2 bases, and 7 bases lay outside the gene matches. The CDR3 has 16 amino acids. Germline lookup yields CDR1 LNHDA and CDR2 SQIVND (reference sequence). The CDR3 protein is CASSIQPGQGISPLHF. For the CDR3, the DNA is TGTGCCAGTAGTATACAACCGGGACAGGGGATTTCACCCCTCCACTTT.

The rearrangement uses TRBV2 and TRBJ2-1; perhaps TRBD2 as D (6 bases). With 7 bases removed from V and 3 bases from J, the gap between germline ends came to 10 bases. The length of the CDR3 is 13 residues. The germline V gene encodes CDR1 SNHLY and CDR2 FYNNEI. CDR3 coding DNA: TGTGCCAGCACCCGACTAGGCTACAATGAGCAGTTCTTC. The encoded protein is CASTRLGYNEQFF.

This chain links TRBV10-3 with TRBJ2-3; D remains ambiguous. The germline V gene has CDR1 ENHRY and CDR2 SYGVKD. This CDR3 region has 11 residues. Trimming shortened V by 7 bases and J by 4 bases, and 6 bases separated the two germline ends. The CDR3 DNA follows: TGTGCCATCATGTCGTCAGATACGCAGTATTTT. It encodes CAIMSSDTQYF.

This sequence joins TRBV5-6 and TRBJ2-7; 7 bases are a match to TRBD1. The CDR3 totals 17 residues. CDR1 is SGHDT, CDR2 YYEEEE, per germline. Trimming removed 0 bases from V and 2 bases from J; junction bases left unmatched: 11. For the CDR3, the DNA is TGTGCCAGCAGCTTGGCCTTGGCGGCAGGGGGAACCTACGAGCAGTACTTC. It is translated as CASSLALAAGGTYEQYF.

CDR3 residues: CASSAAGRSEKLFF. CDR3 DNA: TGTGCCAGCAGCGCTGCAGGGAGGAGTGAAAAACTGTTTTTT. The chain has TRBV3-1 (or the pseudogene TRBV3-2) and TRBJ1-4, with D perhaps TRBD1 (5 bases). The ends were cut back, 5 bases at V and 7 bases at J, with 14 bases in the middle. Germline V gene sequence: CDR1 LGHDT, CDR2 YNNKEL (reference sequence). The CDR3 totals 14 residues.

The CDR3 is CASSQSIQETQYF. The CDR3, as DNA: TGCGCCAGCAGTCAATCGATCCAGGAGACCCAGTACTTC. The rearrangement links TRBV23-1 to TRBJ2-5; D gene unclear. TRBV23-1 is an ORF for which the function is uncertain. This CDR3 is built from 13 residues. Trimming shortened V by 0 bases and J by 5 bases, and 7 bases separated the two germline ends.

The chain is built from TRBV2 and TRBJ1-5, with 8 bases aligning to TRBD1. Germline V gene lookup returns CDR1 SNHLY and CDR2 FYNNEI. CDR3 length: 13 amino acids. V lost 2 bases and J lost 7; bases outside the gene matches: 1. The CDR3 is CASSEQGAQPQHF. In DNA form, the CDR3 reads TGTGCCAGCAGTGAACAGGGGGCCCAGCCCCAGCATTTT.

The V gene is TRBV5-6, the J gene TRBJ1-1, with D uncertain. Germline V gives CDR1 SGHDT, CDR2 YYEEEE. The CDR3 has 13 amino acids. V lost 2 bases and J lost 1, with 6 bases in between. CDR3 in amino acids: CASSLRGNTEAFF. The CDR3 DNA reads as TGTGCCAGCAGCTTACGGGGGAACACTGAAGCTTTCTTT. Using reference TRBV5-6 and TRBJ1-1 for the parts outside the CDR3, the full variable domain is DAGVTQSPTHLIKTRGQQVTLRCSPKSGHDTVSWYQQALGQGPQFIFQYYEEEERQRGNFPDRFSGHQFPNYSSELNVNALLLGDSALYLCASSLRGNTEAFFGQGTRLTVV.

To note about this clone: A junction end diverges from the germline sequence, so it may reflect a read error. The chain couples TRBV5-1 to TRBJ1-2; D perhaps matches TRBD1 (5 bases). The length of the CDR3 is 15 residues. Looked up from germline, CDR1 is SGHRS and CDR2 is YFSETQ. The CDR3, as DNA: TGCGCCAGCAGCTCAGACCTAGGGACTAACTATGGCTACACCTTT. Its protein is CASSSDLGTNYGYTF.

The V call is TRBV15, the J call TRBJ2-4; TRBD2 matches at 14 bases. Losses at the gene ends were 2 bases for V and 6 bases for J; bases not matched to a gene: 9. The CDR3 runs to 18 residues. Germline V gene sequence: CDR1 LNHNV, CDR2 YYDKDF (reference sequence). DNA of the CDR3: TGTGCCACCAGCAGAACCCCGGGACTAGCGGGAGCCGGAAACATTCAGTACTTC. Amino acids: CATSRTPGLAGAGNIQYF.

The chain uses TRBV5-1 and TRBJ1-6; D is perhaps TRBD1 (6 bases). The CDR3 extends over 15 amino acids. Trimming left V 0 bases short and J 9 bases short, with 13 bases between. Germline CDR1 SGHRS, CDR2 YFSETQ. The CDR3 coding sequence is TGCGCCAGCAGCTTGGAACAGGGTGTAAGTTCACCCCTCCACTTT. Its protein is CASSLEQGVSSPLHF.

This rearrangement joins TRBV27 to TRBJ2-7; TRBD2 agrees at 10 bases. CDR3 length: 16 residues. From germline, CDR1 is MNHEY and CDR2 SMNVEV (reference sequence). V gave up 8 bases and J gave up 2 bases; unmatched junction bases: 12. The CDR3 loop is CASGPSGGATAYEQYF. In DNA form, the CDR3 reads TGTGCCAGCGGCCCCAGCGGGGGGGCCACGGCCTACGAGCAGTACTTC.

This chain connects TRBV10-1 to TRBJ2-5; D possibly corresponds to TRBD1 (6 bases). The CDR3 extends over 14 amino acids. CDR1 is WNHNN and CDR2 is SYGVQD in the germline V gene (reference sequence). V gave up 5 bases and J gave up 5 bases, with 15 bases separating them. The CDR3 DNA reads as TGCGCCAGCAGTCCGGGCAGGGGATGGGAGACCCAGTACTTC. Its translation is CASSPGRGWETQYF.

A remark on this clone: Different DNA sequences within this sample yield the same CDR3. This chain links TRBV12-3 or TRBV12-4 with TRBJ1-6; TRBD1 might be the D (5 bases). Trimming shortened V by 3 bases and J by 9 bases, and 9 bases separated the two germline ends. The CDR3 loop spans 13 amino acids. CDR3 sequence reads: CASSLGGGSPLHF. DNA of the CDR3: TGTGCCAGCAGTTTGGGGGGTGGTTCACCCCTCCACTTT.

The chain combines TRBV23-1 with TRBJ2-5, with 10 nucleotides matching TRBD2. TRBV23-1 is an ORF, and what it does is uncertain. Losses at the gene ends were 9 bases for V and 4 bases for J; bases not matched to a gene: 8. The CDR3 covers 14 residues. The CDR3 DNA follows: TGCGCCAGGGGACTAGCGCGGTACGGAGAGACCCAGTACTTC. Translation gives CARGLARYGETQYF.

This clone was recorded once. The CDR3 bases are TGCGCCAGCAGTGAGCCCTGGACCCCTCAGGGGCAGTACTTC. Translation gives CASSEPWTPQGQYF. J is TRBJ2-7 and V is TRBV10-2; D is possibly TRBD1 (5 bases). There are 14 residues in the CDR3. CDR1 and CDR2 from the germline V gene are WSHSY and SAAADI. Trimming cost V 2 bases and J 9 bases, with 17 bases left between them.

The CDR3 DNA sequence: TGTGCCACCAGCAGAGATGGGACAGAGCAGGAAAAACTGTTTTTT. Translation: CATSRDGTEQEKLFF. The chain carries TRBV15 and TRBJ1-4; the match to TRBD1 covers 7 bases. The CDR3 has 15 amino acids. V shed 0 bases and J 8 bases; nucleotides not matched to a gene: 6. Germline CDR1 and CDR2: LNHNV and YYDKDF (reference sequence).